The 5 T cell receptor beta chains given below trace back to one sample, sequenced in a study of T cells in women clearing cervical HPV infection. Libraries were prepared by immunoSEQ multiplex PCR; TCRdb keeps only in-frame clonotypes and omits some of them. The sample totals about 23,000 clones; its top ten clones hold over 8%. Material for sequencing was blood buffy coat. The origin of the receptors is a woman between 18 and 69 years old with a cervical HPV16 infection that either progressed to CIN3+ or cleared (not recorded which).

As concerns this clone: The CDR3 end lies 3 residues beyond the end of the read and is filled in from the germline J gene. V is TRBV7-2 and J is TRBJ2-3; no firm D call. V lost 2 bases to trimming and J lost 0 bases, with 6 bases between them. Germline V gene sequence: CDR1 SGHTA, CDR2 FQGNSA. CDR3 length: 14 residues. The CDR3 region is CASSLLLSTDTQYF. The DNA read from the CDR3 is TGTGCCAGCAGCTTACTCCTTAGCACAGATACG.

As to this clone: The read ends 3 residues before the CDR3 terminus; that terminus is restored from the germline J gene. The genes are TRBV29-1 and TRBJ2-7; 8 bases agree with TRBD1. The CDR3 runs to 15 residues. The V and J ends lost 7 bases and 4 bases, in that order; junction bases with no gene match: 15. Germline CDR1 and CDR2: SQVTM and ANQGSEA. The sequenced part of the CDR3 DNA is TGCAGCGCCAAGAACGACAGGGGCAACCAGTACGAG. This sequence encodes CSAKNDRGNQYE. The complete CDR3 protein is CSAKNDRGNQYEQYF.

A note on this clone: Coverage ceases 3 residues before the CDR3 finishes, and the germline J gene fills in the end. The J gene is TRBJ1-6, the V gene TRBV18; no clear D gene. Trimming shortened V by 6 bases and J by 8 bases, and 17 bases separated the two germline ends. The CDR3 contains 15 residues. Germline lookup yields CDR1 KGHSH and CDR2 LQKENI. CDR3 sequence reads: CASSPTRAGDSPLHF. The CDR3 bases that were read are TGTGCCAGCTCTCCAACGAGGGCGGGTGATTCACCC.

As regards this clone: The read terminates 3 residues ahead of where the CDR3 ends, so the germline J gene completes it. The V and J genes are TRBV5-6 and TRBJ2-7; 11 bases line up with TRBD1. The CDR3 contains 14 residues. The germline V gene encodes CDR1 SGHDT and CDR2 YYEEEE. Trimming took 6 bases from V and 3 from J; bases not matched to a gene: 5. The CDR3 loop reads CASTPGQGVYEQYF. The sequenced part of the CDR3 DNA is TGTGCCAGCACCCCGGGACAGGGGGTCTACGAG. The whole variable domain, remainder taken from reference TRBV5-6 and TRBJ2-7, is DAGVTQSPTHLIKTRGQQVTLRCSPKSGHDTVSWYQQALGQGPQFIFQYYEEEERQRGNFPDRFSGHQFPNYSSELNVNALLLGDSALYLCASTPGQGVYEQYFGPGTRLTVT.

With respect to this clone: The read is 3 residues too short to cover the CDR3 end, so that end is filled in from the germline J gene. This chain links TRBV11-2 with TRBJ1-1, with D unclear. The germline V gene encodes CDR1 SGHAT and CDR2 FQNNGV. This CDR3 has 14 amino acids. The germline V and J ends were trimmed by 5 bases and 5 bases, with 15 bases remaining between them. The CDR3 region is CASSPQPGLTEAFF. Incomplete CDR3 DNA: TGTGCCAGCAGCCCCCAGCCCGGGTTGACTGAA.